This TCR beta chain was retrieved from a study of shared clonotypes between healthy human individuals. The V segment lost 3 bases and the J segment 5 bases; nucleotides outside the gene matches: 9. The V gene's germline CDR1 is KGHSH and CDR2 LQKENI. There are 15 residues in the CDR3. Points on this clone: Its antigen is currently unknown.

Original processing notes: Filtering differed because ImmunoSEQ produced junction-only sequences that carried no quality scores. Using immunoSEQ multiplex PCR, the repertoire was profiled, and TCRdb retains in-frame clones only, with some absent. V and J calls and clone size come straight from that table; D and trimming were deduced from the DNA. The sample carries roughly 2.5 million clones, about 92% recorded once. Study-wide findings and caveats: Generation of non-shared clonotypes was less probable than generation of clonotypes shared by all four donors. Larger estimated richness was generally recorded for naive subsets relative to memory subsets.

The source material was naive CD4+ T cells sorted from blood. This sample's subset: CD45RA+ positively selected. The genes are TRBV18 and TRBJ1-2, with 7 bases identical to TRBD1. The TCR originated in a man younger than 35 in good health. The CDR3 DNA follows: TGTGCCAGCTCACCTGGGACAGAGAGAGTTTATGGCTACACCTTC. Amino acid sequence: CASSPGTERVYGYTF.